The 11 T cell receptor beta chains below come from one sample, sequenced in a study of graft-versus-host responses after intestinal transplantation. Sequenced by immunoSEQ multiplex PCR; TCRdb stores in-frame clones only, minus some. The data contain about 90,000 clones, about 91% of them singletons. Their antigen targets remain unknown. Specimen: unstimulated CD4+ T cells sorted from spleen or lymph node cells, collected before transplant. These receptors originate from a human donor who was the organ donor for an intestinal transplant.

Written as DNA, the CDR3 is TGTGCCAGCAGCTACGACAGGGCCGAGCAGTACTTC. Translated: CASSYDRAEQYF. The genes are TRBV7-9 and TRBJ2-7; TRBD1 matches 7 bases. There are 12 residues in the CDR3. Per the germline V gene, CDR1 is SEHNR and CDR2 is FQNEAQ (reference sequence). The V and J ends lost 4 bases and 6 bases, in that order; junction bases with no gene match: 3.

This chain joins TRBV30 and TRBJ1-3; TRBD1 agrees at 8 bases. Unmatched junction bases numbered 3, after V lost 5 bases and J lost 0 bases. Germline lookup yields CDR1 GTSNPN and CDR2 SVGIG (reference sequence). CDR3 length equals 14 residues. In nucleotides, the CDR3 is TGTGCCTGGGACAGGGGTTACTCTGGAAACACCATATATTTT. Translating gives CAWDRGYSGNTIYF.

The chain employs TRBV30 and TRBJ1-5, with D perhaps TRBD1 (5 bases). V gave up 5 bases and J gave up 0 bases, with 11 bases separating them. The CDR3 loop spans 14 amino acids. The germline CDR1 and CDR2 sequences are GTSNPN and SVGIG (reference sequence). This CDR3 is CAWGAGDSNQPQHF. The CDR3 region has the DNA TGTGCCTGGGGGGCAGGCGATAGCAATCAGCCCCAGCATTTT.

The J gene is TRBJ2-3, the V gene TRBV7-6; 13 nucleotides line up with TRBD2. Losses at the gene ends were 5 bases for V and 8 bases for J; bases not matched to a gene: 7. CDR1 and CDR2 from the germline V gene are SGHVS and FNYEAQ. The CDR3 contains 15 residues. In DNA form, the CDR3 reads TGTGCCAGCAGCCCCGGACTAGCGGGAGTCGGTACGCAGTATTTT. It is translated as CASSPGLAGVGTQYF.

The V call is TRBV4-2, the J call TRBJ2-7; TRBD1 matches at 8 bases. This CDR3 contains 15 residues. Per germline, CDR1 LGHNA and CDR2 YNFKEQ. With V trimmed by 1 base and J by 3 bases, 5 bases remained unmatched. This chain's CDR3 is CASSQGSGQGYEQYF. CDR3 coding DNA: TGTGCCAGCAGCCAAGGGAGTGGACAGGGCTACGAGCAGTACTTC.

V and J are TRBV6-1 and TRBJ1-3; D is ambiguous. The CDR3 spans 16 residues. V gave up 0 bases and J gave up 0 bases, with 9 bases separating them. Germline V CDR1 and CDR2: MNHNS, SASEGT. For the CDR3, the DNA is TGTGCCAGCAGTGAAGCCCACAGATCCTCTGGAAACACCATATATTTT. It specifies CASSEAHRSSGNTIYF.

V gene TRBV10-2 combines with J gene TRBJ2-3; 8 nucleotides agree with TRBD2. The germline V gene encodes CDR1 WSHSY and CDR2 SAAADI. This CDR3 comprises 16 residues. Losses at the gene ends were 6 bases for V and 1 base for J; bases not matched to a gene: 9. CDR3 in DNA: TGCGCCAGCAGCCCCTCATTTAGCGGGGGCACAGATACGCAGTATTTT. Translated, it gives CASSPSFSGGTDTQYF.

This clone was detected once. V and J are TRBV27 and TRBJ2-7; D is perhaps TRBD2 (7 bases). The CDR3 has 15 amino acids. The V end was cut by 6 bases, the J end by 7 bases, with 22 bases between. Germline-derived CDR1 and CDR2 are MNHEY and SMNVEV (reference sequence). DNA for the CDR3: TGTGCCAGCAGACAAAGGGCGGGGGCCCTTGGGGAGCAGTACTTC. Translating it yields CASRQRAGALGEQYF.

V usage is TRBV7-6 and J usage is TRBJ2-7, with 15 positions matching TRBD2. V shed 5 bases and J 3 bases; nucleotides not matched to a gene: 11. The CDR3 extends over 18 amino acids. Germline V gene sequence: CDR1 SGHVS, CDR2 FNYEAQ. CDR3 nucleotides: TGTGCCAGCAGCCTAAGGACTAGCGGGAGGGCCGGGCTCTACGAGCAGTACTTC. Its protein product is CASSLRTSGRAGLYEQYF.

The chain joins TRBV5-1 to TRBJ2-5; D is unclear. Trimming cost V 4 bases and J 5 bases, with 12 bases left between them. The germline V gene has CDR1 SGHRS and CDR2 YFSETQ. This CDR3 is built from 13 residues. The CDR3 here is CASSPYQWETQYF. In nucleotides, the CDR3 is TGCGCCAGCAGCCCCTATCAATGGGAGACCCAGTACTTC.

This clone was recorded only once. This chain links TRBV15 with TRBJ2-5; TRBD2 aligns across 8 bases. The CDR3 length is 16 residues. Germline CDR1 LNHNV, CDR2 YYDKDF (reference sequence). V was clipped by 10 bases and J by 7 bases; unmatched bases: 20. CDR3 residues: CASKATSAGILGTQYF. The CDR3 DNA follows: TGTGCCAGTAAAGCGACTAGCGCTGGCATCTTGGGGACCCAGTACTTC.